The next 4 T cell receptor beta chains were all read from a single sample in a study of shared clonotypes between healthy human individuals. Only in-frame clones appear in the TCRdb table, and some are missing; sequencing was by immunoSEQ multiplex PCR. The sample includes a few hundred thousand clones, about 65% of them seen just once. The sequencing input was memory CD4+ T cells sorted from blood. Indicated subset: CD45RA-negative fraction. These receptors were taken from a man aged 25 to 40 in good health.

The rearrangement joins TRBV19 to TRBJ1-5; D remains ambiguous. The V end was cut by 3 bases, the J end by 5 bases, with 17 bases between. This CDR3 comprises 16 residues. Germline lookup yields CDR1 LNHDA and CDR2 SQIVND (reference sequence). CDR3 in amino acids: CASSIVGRLGDQPQHF. Written as DNA, the CDR3 is TGTGCCAGTAGTATCGTCGGACGACTAGGAGATCAGCCCCAGCATTTT.

The V and J genes are TRBV7-6 and TRBJ2-7; 10 nucleotides match TRBD2. The CDR3 length is 14 residues. The germline gives CDR1 SGHVS, CDR2 FNYEAQ. The V gene end was trimmed by 2 bases and the J gene end by 3 bases; junction bases not matched to a gene: 1. The CDR3 loop is CASSLLAGDYEQYF. The CDR3 coding sequence is TGTGCCAGCAGCTTACTAGCGGGAGACTACGAGCAGTACTTC.

The chain has TRBV2 and TRBJ2-5; D remains ambiguous. This CDR3 has 13 amino acids. The germline V gene has CDR1 SNHLY and CDR2 FYNNEI. V lost 7 bases and J lost 2, with 11 bases in between. The CDR3 spells CASTAEHQETQYF. The CDR3 DNA follows: TGTGCCAGCACGGCGGAGCATCAAGAGACCCAGTACTTC. Complete variable domain (other parts from reference TRBV2 and TRBJ2-5): EPEVTQTPSHQVTQMGQEVILRCVPISNHLYFYWYRQILGQKVEFLVSFYNNEISEKSEIFDDQFSVERPDGSNFTLKIRSTKLEDSAMYFCASTAEHQETQYFGPGTRLLVL.

V usage is TRBV11-2 and J usage is TRBJ1-1; 7 nucleotides agree with TRBD1. The CDR3 has 15 amino acids. Per the germline V gene, CDR1 is SGHAT and CDR2 is FQNNGV. Germline trimming cut 3 bases from V and 5 bases from J; bases unmatched to any gene: 9. The CDR3 region has the DNA TGTGCCAGCAGCTTGTCGACAGGGTGGGGGACTGAAGCTTTCTTT. Translating it yields CASSLSTGWGTEAFF.